This T cell receptor beta chain was identified in a study of regulatory T cells in long-lasting Graves disease. Study-wide background: Persistent Graves' disease required over 5 years of antithyroid drugs and positive TSH receptor antibodies. Study findings and constraints: Segments TRBV28, TRBJ1-2 and TRBJ2-5 showed preferential usage in persistent disease.

Construction of TCR beta libraries relied on iRepertoire HTBI primers and on Arm-PCR targeting CDR3 regions. TCRdb re-analysed the multiplex PCR reads in MiXCR, keeping a single row per CDR3 protein. The sample shows some 280,000 distinct CDR3 sequences, 22% of them seen only once. To note about this clonotype: Antigen specificity is unknown.

Time point: persistent/refractory GD, antithyroid drugs over 5 years with positive TRAb. Making the TCR library involved RNA that had been extracted from PBMCs. The CDR3 is 15 residues long. Unmatched junction bases numbered 9, after V lost 5 bases and J lost 9 bases. Germline CDR1 is MDHEN and CDR2 is SYDVKM. The clonotype was recovered from a female donor with Graves disease. The source material was peripheral blood mononuclear cells (PBMCs), sampled when the disease was refractory, from a patient treated with antithyroid drugs. The chain is built from TRBV28 and TRBJ2-1; 11 positions agree with TRBD1. CDR3 DNA sequence: TGTGCCAGCAGTACCGGGACAGGGGGGTATACTGAGCAGTTCTTC. It specifies CASSTGTGGYTEQFF.